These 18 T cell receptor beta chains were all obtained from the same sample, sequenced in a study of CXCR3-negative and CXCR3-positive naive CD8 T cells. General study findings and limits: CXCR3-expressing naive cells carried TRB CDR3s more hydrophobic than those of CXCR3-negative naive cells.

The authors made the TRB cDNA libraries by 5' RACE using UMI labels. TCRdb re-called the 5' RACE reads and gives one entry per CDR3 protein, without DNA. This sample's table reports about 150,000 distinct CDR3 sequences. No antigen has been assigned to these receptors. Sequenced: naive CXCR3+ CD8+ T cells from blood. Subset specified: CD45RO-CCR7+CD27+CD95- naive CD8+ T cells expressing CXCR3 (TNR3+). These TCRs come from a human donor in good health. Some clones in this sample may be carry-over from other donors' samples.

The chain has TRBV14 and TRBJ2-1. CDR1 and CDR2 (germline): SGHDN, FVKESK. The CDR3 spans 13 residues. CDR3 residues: CASSLNYYNEQFF.

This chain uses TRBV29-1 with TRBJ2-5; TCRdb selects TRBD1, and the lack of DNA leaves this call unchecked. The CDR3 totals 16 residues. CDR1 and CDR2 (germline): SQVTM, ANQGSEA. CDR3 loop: CSVEGFTGGFQETQYF.

The CDR3 loop reads CASSTGTLYEQYF. The chain recombines TRBV11-2 with TRBJ2-7; there is no DNA to check the TCRdb D call of TRBD1. Germline CDR1 and CDR2: SGHAT and FQNNGV. The CDR3 extends over 13 amino acids.

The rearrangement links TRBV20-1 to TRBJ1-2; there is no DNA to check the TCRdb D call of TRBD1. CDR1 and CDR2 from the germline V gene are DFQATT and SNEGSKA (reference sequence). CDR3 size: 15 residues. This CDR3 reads CSARDSRQGNYGYTF.

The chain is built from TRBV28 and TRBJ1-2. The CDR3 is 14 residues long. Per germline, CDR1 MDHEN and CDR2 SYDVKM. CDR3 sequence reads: CASRVAGTVYGYTF.

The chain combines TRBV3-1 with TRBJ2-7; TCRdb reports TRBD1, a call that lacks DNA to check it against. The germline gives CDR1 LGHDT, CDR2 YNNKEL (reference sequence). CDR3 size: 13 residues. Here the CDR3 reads CATEDRGRYEQYF.

The CDR3 loop reads CASSLDRDTEAFF. V and J are TRBV6-1 and TRBJ1-1; TCRdb calls TRBD1, which cannot be checked without DNA. This CDR3 region has 13 residues. CDR1 and CDR2 from the germline V gene are MNHNS and SASEGT.

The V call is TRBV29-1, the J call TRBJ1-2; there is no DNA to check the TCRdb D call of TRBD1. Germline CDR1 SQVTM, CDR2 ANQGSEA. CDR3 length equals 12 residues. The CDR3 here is CSVDTGNYGYTF.

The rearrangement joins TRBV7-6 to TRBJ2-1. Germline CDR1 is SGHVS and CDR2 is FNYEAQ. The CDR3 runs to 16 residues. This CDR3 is CASSLTQASSYNEQFF. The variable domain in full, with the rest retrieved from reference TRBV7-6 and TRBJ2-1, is GAGVSQSPRYKVTKRGQDVALRCDPISGHVSLYWYRQALGQGPEFLTYFNYEAQQDKSGLPNDRFSAERPEGSISTLTIQRTEQRDSAMYRCASSLTQASSYNEQFFGPGTRLTVL.

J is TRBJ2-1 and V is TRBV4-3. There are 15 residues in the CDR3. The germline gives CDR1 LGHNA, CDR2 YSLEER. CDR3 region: CASSQDYSKGNEQFF.

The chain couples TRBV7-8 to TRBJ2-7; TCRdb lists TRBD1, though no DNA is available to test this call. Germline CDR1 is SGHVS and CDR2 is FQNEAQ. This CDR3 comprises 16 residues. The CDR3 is CASSGEGGQGGDEQYF.

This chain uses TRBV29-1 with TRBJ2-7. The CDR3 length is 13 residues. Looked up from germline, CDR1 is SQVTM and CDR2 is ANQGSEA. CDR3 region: CSVEAPDGYEQYF.

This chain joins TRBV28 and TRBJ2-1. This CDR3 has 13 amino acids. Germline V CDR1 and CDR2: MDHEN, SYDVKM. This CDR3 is CALSPVHSNEQFF.

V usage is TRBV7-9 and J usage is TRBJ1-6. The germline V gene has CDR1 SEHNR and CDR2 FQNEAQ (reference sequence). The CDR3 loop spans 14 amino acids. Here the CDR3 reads CASSEGSSLSPLHF.

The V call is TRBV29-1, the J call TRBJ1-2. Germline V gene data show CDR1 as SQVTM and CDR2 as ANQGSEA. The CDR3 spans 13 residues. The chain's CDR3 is CSVEGGPSYGYTF.

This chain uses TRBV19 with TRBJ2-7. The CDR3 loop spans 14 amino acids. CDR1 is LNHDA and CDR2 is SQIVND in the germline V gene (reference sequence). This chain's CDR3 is CASSMTSSSYEQYF.

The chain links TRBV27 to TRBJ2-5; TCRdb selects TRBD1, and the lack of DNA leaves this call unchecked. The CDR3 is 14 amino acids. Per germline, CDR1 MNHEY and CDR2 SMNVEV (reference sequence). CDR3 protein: CASSPPGTAETQYF.

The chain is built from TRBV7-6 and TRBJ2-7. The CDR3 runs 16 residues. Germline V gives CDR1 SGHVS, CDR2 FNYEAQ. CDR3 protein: CASSLARAGGSYEQYF.